A single sample gave rise to the 25 T cell receptor beta chains below, sequenced in a study of blood T cells in healthy people across ages. Primed by a sample-barcoded 5' primer and a J-beta primer mix, a second PCR proceeded for 7 to 11 cycles. TCRdb called the 5' RACE reads again in MiXCR, with one record for every CDR3 protein. The sample lists about 560,000 distinct CDR3 sequences, about 27% occurring once. This sample was shared with a second study, whose subject was T cells of mothers and their children.

Sequencing was done on a sample of blood. These receptors were obtained from a boy between 2 and 10 years old in good health.

This clonotype has only a few counts. The chain links TRBV5-1 to TRBJ2-3; 8 bases match TRBD2. The V gene's germline CDR1 is SGHRS and CDR2 YFSETQ. V was clipped by 7 bases and J by 1 base; unmatched bases: 11. The CDR3 covers 16 residues. The CDR3 DNA sequence: TGCGCCAGCGGGGATACTAGCGGAGGGGGCACAGATACGCAGTATTTT. Translation gives CASGDTSGGGTDTQYF.

This clonotype was recorded a few times. The chain is built from TRBV20-1 and TRBJ2-3; D is uncertain. CDR1 DFQATT and CDR2 SNEGSKA come from the germline V gene (reference sequence). The V and J ends lost 7 bases and 0 bases respectively, with 14 bases between them. The CDR3 has 14 residues. The CDR3 sequence is CSGPKASSTDTQYF. The CDR3 coding sequence is TGCAGTGGGCCGAAGGCCTCTAGCACAGATACGCAGTATTTT.

V is TRBV12-3 or TRBV12-4 and J is TRBJ2-1; the match to TRBD1 covers 8 bases. CDR3 length: 12 amino acids. The V gene end was trimmed by 4 bases and the J gene end by 10 bases; junction bases not matched to a gene: 3. This chain's CDR3 is CASSYRTGEQFF. In DNA, the CDR3 is TGTGCCAGCAGTTACCGGACAGGGGAGCAGTTCTTC.

This chain joins TRBV10-3 and TRBJ2-5; D may match TRBD1 or TRBD2 (5 bases each). Germline V gives CDR1 ENHRY, CDR2 SYGVKD. CDR3 length equals 14 residues. The V end was cut by 7 bases, the J end by 7 bases, with 19 bases between. The CDR3 region has the DNA TGTGCCATCAAGGGATTCGATGGTGGGGGGACCCAGTACTTC. It is translated as CAIKGFDGGGTQYF.

This clonotype was observed a few times. The V call is TRBV7-9, the J call TRBJ1-1; D not resolved. Germline lookup yields CDR1 SEHNR and CDR2 FQNEAQ (reference sequence). Between the trimmed V and J ends, which lost 6 bases and 1 base, there was a span of 15 bases. The CDR3 loop spans 15 amino acids. This chain's CDR3 is CASRGVGKRNTEAFF. The CDR3 DNA reads as TGTGCCAGCAGGGGAGTGGGGAAAAGGAACACTGAAGCTTTCTTT.

This clonotype showed up just a few times. The V and J genes are TRBV7-6 and TRBJ2-7; possibly TRBD1 for D (6 bases). V lost 4 bases and J 3 bases, leaving 13 bases between the germline ends. Germline assignment: CDR1 SGHVS and CDR2 FNYEAQ. The CDR3 has 14 residues. For the CDR3, the DNA is TGTGCCAGCAGCTCCGGACAGTTAGACTACGAGCAGTACTTC. It is translated as CASSSGQLDYEQYF.

This clonotype was seen a handful of times. The V and J genes are TRBV29-1 and TRBJ1-2; 8 bases map to TRBD1. CDR1 is SQVTM and CDR2 is ANQGSEA in the germline V gene. The ends lost 7 bases at V and 8 bases at J; junction bases unmatched: 6. The CDR3 has 11 amino acids. DNA for the CDR3: TGCAGCGAGGACAGGGTGGAAGGCTACACCTTC. Encoded protein: CSEDRVEGYTF.

The chain combines TRBV7-9 with TRBJ2-7; 7 bases agree with TRBD1. The CDR3 sequence is 17 residues long. Trimming at V came to 1 base and at J to 4 bases, leaving 13 bases not matched to a gene. In germline, CDR1 is SEHNR, CDR2 FQNEAQ (reference sequence). This CDR3 is CASSLVRVGQDSYEQYF. CDR3 DNA: TGTGCCAGCAGCTTAGTTAGAGTTGGACAGGACTCGTACGAGCAGTACTTC.

This clonotype has just a few counts. V gene TRBV20-1 combines with J gene TRBJ2-5; TRBD2 matches 15 bases. The CDR3 contains 15 residues. Germline V gene data show CDR1 as DFQATT and CDR2 as SNEGSKA (reference sequence). V trimming: 5 bases; J trimming: 2 bases; junction bases outside the gene matches: 3. The CDR3 coding sequence is TGCAGTGCTGGGGGGACTAGCGGGAGGCAAGAGACCCAGTACTTC. Translated, it gives CSAGGTSGRQETQYF.

Only a few counts were recorded for this clonotype. This rearrangement joins TRBV15 to TRBJ2-5; TRBD2 agrees at 8 bases. This CDR3 region has 13 residues. V trimming: 9 bases; J trimming: 5 bases; junction bases outside the gene matches: 8. Per the germline V gene, CDR1 is LNHNV and CDR2 is YYDKDF (reference sequence). This chain's CDR3 is CATAKSGGETQYF. CDR3 bases: TGTGCCACGGCTAAGTCGGGAGGGGAGACCCAGTACTTC.

V and J are TRBV7-9 and TRBJ1-2; D might be TRBD1 (6 bases). Germline V gives CDR1 SEHNR, CDR2 FQNEAQ (reference sequence). The CDR3 extends over 13 amino acids. V dropped 9 bases and J dropped 6 bases, with 17 bases sitting between them. CDR3 sequence: CASWSGGADGYTF. In DNA form, the CDR3 reads TGTGCCAGTTGGAGTGGGGGCGCGGATGGCTACACCTTC.

The rearrangement uses TRBV7-9 and TRBJ2-6; 8 positions agree with TRBD1. The CDR3 covers 19 residues. The ends lost 3 bases at V and 2 bases at J; junction bases unmatched: 12. The germline V gene encodes CDR1 SEHNR and CDR2 FQNEAQ (reference sequence). CDR3 protein: CASSLRAGGRLTGANVLTF. CDR3 DNA sequence: TGTGCCAGCAGCTTGCGTGCAGGGGGCCGCCTAACTGGGGCCAACGTCCTGACTTTC.

Turning to this clonotype: The conserved closing phenylalanine or tryptophan is absent in this CDR3, likely reflecting a read error. The rearrangement links TRBV7-2 to TRBJ1-1; 7 bases are shared with TRBD1. V lost 1 base to trimming and J lost 1 base; unmatched junction nucleotides: 6. CDR3 length: 16 amino acids. From germline, CDR1 is SGHTA and CDR2 FQGNSA. In nucleotides, the CDR3 is TGTGCCAGCAGCTTAGACCGGTCAGGGGGGAACACTGAAGCTTTCCTT. It is translated as CASSLDRSGGNTEAFL.

This clonotype was counted a few times. The V gene is TRBV20-1, the J gene TRBJ2-3, with D hard to call. Trimming shortened V by 5 bases and J by 5 bases, and 11 bases separated the two germline ends. Per the germline V gene, CDR1 is DFQATT and CDR2 is SNEGSKA (reference sequence). The CDR3 is 12 residues long. Here the CDR3 DNA reads TGCAGTGCTCGCCCGGCACTAGATACGCAGTATTTT. Its protein product is CSARPALDTQYF.

J is TRBJ1-2 and V is TRBV3-1; no firm D call. This CDR3 spans 12 amino acids. The V gene lost 4 bases and the J gene lost 7 bases, with 10 bases spanning the gap. CDR1 is LGHDT, CDR2 YNNKEL, per germline (reference sequence). The CDR3 reads CASSLSETGYTF. The CDR3 DNA is TGTGCCAGCAGCCTCTCCGAGACTGGCTACACCTTC.

This clonotype was detected once. The DNA of the CDR3 is TGCAGTGCTAGAGATCCCTGGGGGGGGCACACAGATACGCAGTATTTT. Its translation is CSARDPWGGHTDTQYF. The chain is built from TRBV20-1 and TRBJ2-3, with D maybe TRBD2 (7 bases). V gave up 0 bases and J gave up 2 bases, with 15 bases separating them. The CDR3 has 16 residues. Germline V gene data show CDR1 as DFQATT and CDR2 as SNEGSKA (reference sequence).

Comment on this clonotype: Germline and junction disagree at one end, which may indicate a read error. The V and J genes are TRBV6-2 or TRBV6-3 and TRBJ2-7; D possibly corresponds to TRBD1 (6 bases). The germline gives CDR1 MNHEY, CDR2 SVGEGT. The length of the CDR3 is 12 residues. CDR3 nucleotides: TGTGCCAGCAGGCCCACAGGGAACGAGCAGAACTTC. Protein sequence: CASRPTGNEQNF.

This sequence joins TRBV20-1 and TRBJ2-5; TRBD2 agrees at 11 bases. The CDR3 covers 17 residues. CDR1 and CDR2 from the germline V gene are DFQATT and SNEGSKA (reference sequence). J lost 4 bases, V lost 0 bases, and 10 bases had no gene match. CDR3: CSARDFTSGGISETQYF. As DNA, the CDR3 is TGCAGTGCTAGAGATTTCACTAGCGGGGGTATTTCAGAGACCCAGTACTTC.

In this sample, this clonotype turned up a few times. The J gene is TRBJ2-1, the V gene TRBV14, with TRBD1 matching over 9 bases. The CDR3 length is 15 residues. The V and J ends lost 4 bases and 4 bases, in that order; junction bases with no gene match: 5. The V gene's germline CDR1 is SGHDN and CDR2 FVKESK. The CDR3 DNA is TGTGCCAGCAGCCCGGTAGACAGGGGGTACAATGAGCAGTTCTTC. Residues: CASSPVDRGYNEQFF.

The chain has TRBV7-2 and TRBJ2-1; 11 bases are a match to TRBD2. Germline CDR1 and CDR2: SGHTA and FQGNSA. With V trimmed by 8 bases and J by 2 bases, 8 bases remained unmatched. This CDR3 contains 16 residues. CDR3 DNA: TGTGCCAGCGTCTTAGCGGGAGGGTTCCCCTACAATGAGCAGTTCTTC. Protein: CASVLAGGFPYNEQFF.

The chain combines TRBV20-1 with TRBJ2-1; 10 nucleotides match TRBD2. Trimming cost V 3 bases and J 5 bases; bases outside gene matches: 10. The germline V gene has CDR1 DFQATT and CDR2 SNEGSKA (reference sequence). The CDR3 has 16 amino acids. CDR3 in amino acids: CSARDRGSGGDNEQFF. The CDR3 DNA reads TGCAGTGCTAGGGACCGCGGCAGCGGGGGGGACAATGAGCAGTTCTTC.

The V and J genes are TRBV5-1 and TRBJ1-1, with D hard to call. The germline V gene has CDR1 SGHRS and CDR2 YFSETQ. This CDR3 spans 16 amino acids. Between the trimmed V and J ends, which lost 2 bases and 1 base, there was a span of 15 bases. The DNA of the CDR3 is TGCGCCAGCAGCTTCCGTTTGACCGCCTCGAACACTGAAGCTTTCTTT. Translated: CASSFRLTASNTEAFF.

This rearrangement joins TRBV12-3 or TRBV12-4 to TRBJ2-5, with 13 bases lining up with TRBD2. The CDR3 spans 15 residues. V gave up 5 bases and J gave up 5 bases; unmatched junction bases: 5. The CDR3 sequence is CASSATSGGPETQYF. CDR3 coding DNA: TGTGCCAGCAGTGCGACTAGCGGGGGGCCGGAGACCCAGTACTTC.

This chain joins TRBV20-1 and TRBJ2-7; D is possibly TRBD1 (7 bases). CDR3 size: 13 residues. The germline V gene has CDR1 DFQATT and CDR2 SNEGSKA (reference sequence). Trimming shortened V by 0 bases and J by 4 bases, and 10 bases separated the two germline ends. The CDR3 reads CSAREEGAYEQYF. The CDR3 coding sequence is TGCAGTGCTAGAGAGGAGGGGGCTTACGAGCAGTACTTC.

V and J are TRBV12-3 or TRBV12-4 and TRBJ2-2, with 8 bases aligning to TRBD2. CDR3 length: 15 residues. The junction had 3 bases not matched to a gene; V was cut back by 6 bases and J by 0 bases. This chain's CDR3 is CASRFSGTNTGELFF. The CDR3 DNA is TGTGCCAGCAGGTTTAGCGGGACGAACACCGGGGAGCTGTTTTTT.